This T cell receptor beta chain is drawn from a study of blood T cell repertoires in COVID-19. Study-level background: Sources were T cells, B-cell-depleted T cells, or PBMCs; the material itself was cDNA or gDNA.

With 7 bases removed from V and 7 bases from J, the gap between germline ends came to 17 bases. The CDR3 covers 13 residues. The germline CDR1 and CDR2 sequences are MGHDK and SYGVNS. All enrollees were about 18 to 89 years old and from about two dozen US areas. Produced via immunoSEQ multiplex PCR; TCRdb's table is partial and in-frame only. The sample includes about 230,000 clones, roughly 86% of them seen just once. The sequenced material came from PBMCs or T cells enriched from blood (not recorded which). This receptor was identified in a woman in her 30s with acute COVID-19. The chain is built from TRBV25-1 and TRBJ2-7; a possible D gene is TRBD2 (7 bases). The CDR3 spells CASTWGGPGEQYF. The CDR3 DNA sequence: TGTGCCAGCACCTGGGGGGGGCCTGGTGAGCAGTACTTC.